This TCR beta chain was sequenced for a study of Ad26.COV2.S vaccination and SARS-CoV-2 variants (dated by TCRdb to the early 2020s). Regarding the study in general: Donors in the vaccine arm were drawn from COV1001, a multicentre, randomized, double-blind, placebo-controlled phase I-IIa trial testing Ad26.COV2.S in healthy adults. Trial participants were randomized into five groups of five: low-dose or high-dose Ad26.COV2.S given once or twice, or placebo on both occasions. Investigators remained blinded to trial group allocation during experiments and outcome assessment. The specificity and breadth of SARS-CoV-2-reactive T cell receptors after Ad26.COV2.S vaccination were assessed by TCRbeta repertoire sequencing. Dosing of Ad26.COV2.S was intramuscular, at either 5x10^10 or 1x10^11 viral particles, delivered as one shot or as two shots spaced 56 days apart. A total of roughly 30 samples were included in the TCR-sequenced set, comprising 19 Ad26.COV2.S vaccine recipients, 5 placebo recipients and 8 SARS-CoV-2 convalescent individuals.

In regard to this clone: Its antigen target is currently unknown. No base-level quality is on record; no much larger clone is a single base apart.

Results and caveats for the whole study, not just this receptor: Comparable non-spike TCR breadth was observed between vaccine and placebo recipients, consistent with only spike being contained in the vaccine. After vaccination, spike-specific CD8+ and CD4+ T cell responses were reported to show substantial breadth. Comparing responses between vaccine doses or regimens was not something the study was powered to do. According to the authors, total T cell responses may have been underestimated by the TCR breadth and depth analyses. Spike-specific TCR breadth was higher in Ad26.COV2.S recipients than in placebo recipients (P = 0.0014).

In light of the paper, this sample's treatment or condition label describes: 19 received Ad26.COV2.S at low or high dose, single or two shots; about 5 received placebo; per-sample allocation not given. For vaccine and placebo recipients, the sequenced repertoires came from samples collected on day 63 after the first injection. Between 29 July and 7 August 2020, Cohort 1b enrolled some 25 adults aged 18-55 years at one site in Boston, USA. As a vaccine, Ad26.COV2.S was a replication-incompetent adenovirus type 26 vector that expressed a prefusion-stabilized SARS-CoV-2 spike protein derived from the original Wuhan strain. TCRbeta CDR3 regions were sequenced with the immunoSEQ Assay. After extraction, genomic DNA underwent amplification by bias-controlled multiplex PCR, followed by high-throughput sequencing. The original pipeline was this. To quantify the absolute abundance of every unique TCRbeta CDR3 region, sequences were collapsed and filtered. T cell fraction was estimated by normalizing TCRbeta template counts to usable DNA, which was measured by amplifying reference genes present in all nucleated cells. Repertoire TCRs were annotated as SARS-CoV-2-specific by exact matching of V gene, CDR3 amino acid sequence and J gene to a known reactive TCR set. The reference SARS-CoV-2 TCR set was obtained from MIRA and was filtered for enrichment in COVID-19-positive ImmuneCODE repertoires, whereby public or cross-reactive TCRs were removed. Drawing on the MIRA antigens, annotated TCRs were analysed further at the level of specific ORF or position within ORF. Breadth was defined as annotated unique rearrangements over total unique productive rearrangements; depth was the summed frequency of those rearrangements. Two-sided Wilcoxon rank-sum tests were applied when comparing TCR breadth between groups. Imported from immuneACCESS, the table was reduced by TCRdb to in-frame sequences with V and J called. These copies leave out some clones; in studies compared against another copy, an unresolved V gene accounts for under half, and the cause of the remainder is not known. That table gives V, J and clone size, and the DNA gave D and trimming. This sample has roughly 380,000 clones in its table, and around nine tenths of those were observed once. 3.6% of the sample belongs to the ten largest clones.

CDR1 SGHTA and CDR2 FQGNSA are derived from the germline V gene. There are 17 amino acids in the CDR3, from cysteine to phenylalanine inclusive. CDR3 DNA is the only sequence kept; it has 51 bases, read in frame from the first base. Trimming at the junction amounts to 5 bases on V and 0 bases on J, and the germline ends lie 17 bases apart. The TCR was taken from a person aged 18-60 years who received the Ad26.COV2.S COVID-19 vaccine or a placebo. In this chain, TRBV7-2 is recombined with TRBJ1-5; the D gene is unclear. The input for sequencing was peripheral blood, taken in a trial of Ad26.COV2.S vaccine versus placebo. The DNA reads TGTGCCAGCAGCCCCGCCGACATCCCATATAGCAATCAGCCCCAGCATTTT. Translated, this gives CASSPADIPYSNQPQHF.